The clone carrying this TCR beta chain came up a few times. The CDR3 covers 16 residues. V was trimmed by 4 bases and J by 0 bases, leaving 16 bases between them. Germline V gene lookup returns CDR1 GTSNPN and CDR2 SVGIG (reference sequence). This sample was included in a study of blood T cell repertoires in COVID-19. Background on the study: Specimens from acute and convalescent COVID-19 originated in the United States, Italy and Spain. T cells, B-cell-depleted T cells, or PBMCs supplied cDNA or gDNA.

In the authors' methods: Scientists estimated how many nucleated cells there were by amplifying reference gene primers. TCRdb's table, derived via immunoSEQ multiplex PCR, lists solely in-frame clones and lacks some. Clonal size and the V and J genes are those of that table, whereas D and trimming came from the DNA. This table has approximately 150,000 clones, around 76% appearing once. Sequences were obtained from peripheral blood. The chain carries TRBV30 and TRBJ1-3; tentatively, D is TRBD1 (6 bases). This TCR was recovered from a man between 60 and 75 years old with acute or convalescent COVID-19. CDR3 amino acids: CAWTSGVGGSGNTIYF. CDR3 DNA: TGTGCCTGGACCTCAGGGGTAGGGGGCTCTGGAAACACCATATATTTT.